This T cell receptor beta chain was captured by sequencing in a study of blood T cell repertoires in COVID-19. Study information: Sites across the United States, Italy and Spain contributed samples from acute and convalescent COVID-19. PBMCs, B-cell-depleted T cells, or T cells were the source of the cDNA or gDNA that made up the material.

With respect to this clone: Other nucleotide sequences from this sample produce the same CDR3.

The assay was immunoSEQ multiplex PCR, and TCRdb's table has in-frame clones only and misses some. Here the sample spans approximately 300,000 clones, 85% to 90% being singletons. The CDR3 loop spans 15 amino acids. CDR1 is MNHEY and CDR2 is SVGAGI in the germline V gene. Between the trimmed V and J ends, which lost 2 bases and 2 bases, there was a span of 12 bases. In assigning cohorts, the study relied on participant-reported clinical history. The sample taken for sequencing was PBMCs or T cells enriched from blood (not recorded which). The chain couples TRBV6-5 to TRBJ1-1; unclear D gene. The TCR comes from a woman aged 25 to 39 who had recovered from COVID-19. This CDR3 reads CASSYIRAGNTEAFF. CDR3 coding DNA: TGTGCCAGCAGTTACATCCGTGCGGGAAACACTGAAGCTTTCTTT.